This TCR beta chain was profiled in a study of T cells expressing NK-cell markers. With respect to this clonotype: Its matching antigen is unknown.

5'RACE template switching with UMIs produced the TCR beta cDNA. TCRdb reprocessed the 5' RACE reads and stores each CDR3 protein as one record, lacking DNA. The sample's table shows roughly 160,000 distinct CDR3 sequences. Study-level findings and limits: What remained unclear was the HCMV specificity of expanded NKG2C+ T cell clones.

There are 14 residues in the CDR3. The chain links TRBV12-3 or TRBV12-4 to TRBJ2-2; TCRdb returns TRBD2, unconfirmable since there is no DNA. The clonotype comes from a man aged 18 to 69 in good health. Source material: blood T cells: a sorted CD56 or NKG2C T cell subset, CD4+ or CD8+ T cells, or bulk PBMC T cells (not recorded which). The CDR3 protein is CASSLAGRTGELFF.